The clone carrying this TCR beta chain came up a few times. Its antigen is currently unknown. TCRdb called the 5' RACE reads again in MiXCR, with one record for every CDR3 protein. The table shows about 310,000 distinct CDR3 sequences, with approximately 15% occurring only once. The data stem from a study of T-cell memory formation after mild COVID-19. Notes on the study in general: Of the contracting clones, CD4+ ones lay mainly in CM and EM, and CD8+ ones in EMRA.

V was trimmed by 5 bases and J by 7 bases, leaving 12 bases between them. The CDR3 has 13 amino acids. Germline CDR1 reads SGHVS; CDR2 reads FQNEAQ. The J gene is TRBJ1-5, the V gene TRBV7-8; D is unclear. This sequence originates from a man aged 18 to 30 who had mild COVID-19 (a few samples of this study predate the infection). Cell type and time point are not known. The sample comprised PBMCs or a T cell subset sorted from them (not recorded which). The CDR3 DNA reads as TGTGCCAGCAGCGTAGGCGTCGGGCAGCCCCAGCATTTT. It specifies CASSVGVGQPQHF.